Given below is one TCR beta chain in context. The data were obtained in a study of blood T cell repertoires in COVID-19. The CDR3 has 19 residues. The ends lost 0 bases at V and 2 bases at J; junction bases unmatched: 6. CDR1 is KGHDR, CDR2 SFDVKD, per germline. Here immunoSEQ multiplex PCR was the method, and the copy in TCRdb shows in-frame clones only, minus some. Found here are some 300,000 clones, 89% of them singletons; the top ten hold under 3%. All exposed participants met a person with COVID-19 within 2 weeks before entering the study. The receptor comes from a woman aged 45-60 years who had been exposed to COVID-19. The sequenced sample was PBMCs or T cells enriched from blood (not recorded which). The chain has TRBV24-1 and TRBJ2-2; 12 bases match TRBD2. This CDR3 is CATSDLVTSGGSNTGELFF. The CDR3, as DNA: TGTGCCACCAGTGATTTGGTGACTAGCGGGGGCAGTAACACCGGGGAGCTGTTTTTT.